A selection of T cell receptor beta chains follows, all from one sample in a study of blood T cell repertoires in COVID-19. Only in-frame clones appear in the TCRdb table, and some are missing; sequencing was by immunoSEQ multiplex PCR. The data hold about 200,000 clones, with 90% observed a single time. The specimen sequenced was PBMCs or T cells enriched from blood (not recorded which). The receptor set was obtained from a man younger than 40 who had recovered from COVID-19. CDR3s include the opening cysteine and the closing phenylalanine or tryptophan. Part of the rows lack a size; the others show once, few, many or a class for expanded clones.

TRBV5-6	.	TRBJ2-2	CASSWGQGVPNTGELFF
TRBV27	.	TRBJ1-5	CASSTQGGGQPQHF
TRBV30	.	TRBJ1-3	CAWTRGNGGNTIYF
TRBV14	.	TRBJ1-2	CASSQYPLGPLSGYTF
TRBV11-2	.	TRBJ2-7	CASSLGRAGGNLGEQYF
TRBV4-3	.	TRBJ2-6	CASSQDRGSGANVLTF
TRBV7-6	.	TRBJ1-1	CASSPGTNTEAFF
TRBV4-3	.	TRBJ1-2	CASSQDRFYGYTF
TRBV12-3/TRBV12-4	.	TRBJ2-5	CASSLGGSETQYF
TRBV24-1	.	TRBJ2-3	CATSDLLTGGTDTQYF
TRBV28	once	TRBJ1-1	CAIHGGVSVGTEAFF
TRBV27	.	TRBJ2-7	CASSFETGSYEQYF
TRBV18	.	TRBJ1-2	CASSPTGTSYGYTF
TRBV7-9	.	TRBJ1-6	CASSRDRDSSPLHF
TRBV12-3/TRBV12-4	.	TRBJ2-7	CASSHRGSYEQYF
TRBV9	.	TRBJ2-3	CASSPRTRGQTDTQYF
TRBV11-2	.	TRBJ1-1	CASSLDRVLVTEAFF
TRBV5-6	.	TRBJ1-4	CASSLENRGATNEKLFF
TRBV6-1	.	TRBJ2-1	CASTKEARGNEQFF
TRBV9	.	TRBJ2-2	CASSRAGDRGLPNTGELFF
TRBV4-2	many	TRBJ2-7	CASSQDSGGSYEQYF
TRBV7-8	.	TRBJ1-6	CASSHDKGPDSPLHF
TRBV5-6	.	TRBJ2-7	CASSFAGGIYEQYF
TRBV24-1	.	TRBJ2-7	CATSATTSDHEQYF
TRBV30	.	TRBJ2-5	CAWKKAGGKETQYF
TRBV11-2	.	TRBJ2-4	CASSAGGKNIQYF
TRBV6-5	.	TRBJ1-5	CASRQTGSNQPQHF
TRBV9	.	TRBJ1-3	CASSSGSGNTIYF